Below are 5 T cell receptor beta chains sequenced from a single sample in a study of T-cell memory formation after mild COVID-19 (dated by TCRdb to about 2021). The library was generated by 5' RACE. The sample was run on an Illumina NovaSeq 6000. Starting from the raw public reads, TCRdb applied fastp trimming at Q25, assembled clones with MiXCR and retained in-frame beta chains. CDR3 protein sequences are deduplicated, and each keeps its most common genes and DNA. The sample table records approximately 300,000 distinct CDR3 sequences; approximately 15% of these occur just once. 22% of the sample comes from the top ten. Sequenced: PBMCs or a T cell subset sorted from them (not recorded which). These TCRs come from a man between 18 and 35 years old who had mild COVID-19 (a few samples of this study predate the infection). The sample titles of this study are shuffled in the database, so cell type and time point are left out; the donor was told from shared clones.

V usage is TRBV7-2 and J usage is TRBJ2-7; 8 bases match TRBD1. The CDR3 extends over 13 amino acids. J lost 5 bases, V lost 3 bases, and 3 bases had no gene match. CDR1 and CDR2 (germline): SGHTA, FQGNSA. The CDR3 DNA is TGTGCCAGCAGCTTTAACAGGGGGGACGAGCAGTACGTC. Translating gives CASSFNRGDEQYV.

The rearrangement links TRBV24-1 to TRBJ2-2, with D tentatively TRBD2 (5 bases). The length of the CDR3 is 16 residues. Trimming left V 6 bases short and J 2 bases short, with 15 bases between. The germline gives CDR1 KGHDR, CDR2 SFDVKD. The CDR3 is CATSLSGVHNTGELFF. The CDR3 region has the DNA TGTGCCACCAGTTTGTCCGGGGTCCATAACACCGGGGAGCTGTTTTTT.

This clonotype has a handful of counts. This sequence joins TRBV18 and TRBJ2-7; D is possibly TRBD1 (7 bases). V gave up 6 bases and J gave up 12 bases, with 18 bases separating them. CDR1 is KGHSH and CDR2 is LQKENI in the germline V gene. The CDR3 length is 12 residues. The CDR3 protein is CASSSQGGTAYV. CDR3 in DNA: TGTGCCAGCTCTTCCCAAGGAGGGACAGCGTACGTC.

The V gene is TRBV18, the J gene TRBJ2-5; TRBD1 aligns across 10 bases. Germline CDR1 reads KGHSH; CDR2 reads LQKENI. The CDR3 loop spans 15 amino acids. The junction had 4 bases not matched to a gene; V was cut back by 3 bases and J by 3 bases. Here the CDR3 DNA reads TGTGCCAGCTCACCCGGACAGGGGGTAGAAGAGACCCAGTACTTC. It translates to CASSPGQGVEETQYF.

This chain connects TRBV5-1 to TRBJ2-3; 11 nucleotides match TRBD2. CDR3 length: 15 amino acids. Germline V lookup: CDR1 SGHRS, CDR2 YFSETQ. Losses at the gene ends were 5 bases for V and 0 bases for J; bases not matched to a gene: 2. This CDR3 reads CASRSSGGSTDTQYF. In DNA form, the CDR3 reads TGCGCCAGCAGATCTAGCGGGGGGAGCACAGATACGCAGTATTTT. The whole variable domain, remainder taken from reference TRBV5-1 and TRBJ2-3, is KAGVTQTPRYLIKTRGQQVTLSCSPISGHRSVSWYQQTPGQGLQFLFEYFSETQRNKGNFPGRFSGRQFSNSRSEMNVSTLELGDSALYLCASRSSGGSTDTQYFGPGTRLTVL.